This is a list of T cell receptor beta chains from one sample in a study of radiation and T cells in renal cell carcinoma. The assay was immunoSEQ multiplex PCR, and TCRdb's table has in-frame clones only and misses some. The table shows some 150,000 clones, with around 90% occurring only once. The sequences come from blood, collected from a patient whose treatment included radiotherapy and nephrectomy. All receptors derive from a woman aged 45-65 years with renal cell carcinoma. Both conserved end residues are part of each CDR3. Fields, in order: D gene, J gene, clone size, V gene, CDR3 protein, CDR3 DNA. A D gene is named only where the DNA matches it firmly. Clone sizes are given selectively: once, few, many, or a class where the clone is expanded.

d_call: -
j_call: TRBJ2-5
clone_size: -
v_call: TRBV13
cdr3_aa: CASSRGETQYF
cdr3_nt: TGTGCCAGCAGCCGGGGGGAGACCCAGTACTTC

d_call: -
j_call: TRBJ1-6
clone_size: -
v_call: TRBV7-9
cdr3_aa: CASSLSGLSASPLHF
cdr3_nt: TGTGCCAGCAGCTTATCGGGGCTCAGCGCATCACCCCTCCACTTT

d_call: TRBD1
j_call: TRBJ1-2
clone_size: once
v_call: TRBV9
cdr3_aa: CASSEGGTGIPYGYTF
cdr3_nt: TGTGCCAGCAGCGAGGGCGGGACAGGGATTCCCTATGGCTACACCTTC

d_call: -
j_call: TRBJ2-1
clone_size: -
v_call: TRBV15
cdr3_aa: CATSRDLAGASYNEQFF
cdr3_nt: TGTGCCACCAGCAGAGATCTGGCGGGGGCCTCCTACAATGAGCAGTTCTTC

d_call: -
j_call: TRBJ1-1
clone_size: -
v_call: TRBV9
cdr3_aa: CASSVGQGNTEAFF
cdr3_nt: TGTGCCAGCAGCGTAGGTCAGGGAAACACTGAAGCTTTCTTT

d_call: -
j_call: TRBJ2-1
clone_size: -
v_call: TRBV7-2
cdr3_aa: CASSLAGTGNEQFF
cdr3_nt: TGTGCCAGCAGCTTAGCTGGGACGGGCAATGAGCAGTTCTTC

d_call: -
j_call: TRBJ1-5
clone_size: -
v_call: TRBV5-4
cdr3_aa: CASSLATNQPQHF
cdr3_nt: TGTGCCAGCAGCCTCGCGACCAATCAGCCCCAGCATTTT

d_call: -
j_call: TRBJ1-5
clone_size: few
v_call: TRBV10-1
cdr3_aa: CASSESYYSPQPQHF
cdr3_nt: TGCGCCAGCAGTGAGTCATACTATTCTCCTCAGCCCCAGCATTTT

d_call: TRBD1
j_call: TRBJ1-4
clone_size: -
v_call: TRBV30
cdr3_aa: CAWGGQGEKLFF
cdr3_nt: TGTGCCTGGGGCGGACAGGGCGAAAAACTGTTTTTT

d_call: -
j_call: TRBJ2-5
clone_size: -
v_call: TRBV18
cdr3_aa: CASSPPSGRRQETQYF
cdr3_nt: TGTGCCAGCTCACCACCCAGCGGAAGAAGACAAGAGACCCAGTACTTC

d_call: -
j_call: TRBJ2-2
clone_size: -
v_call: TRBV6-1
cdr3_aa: CASSPSDTGELFF
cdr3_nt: TGTGCCAGCAGCCCGTCCGACACCGGGGAGCTGTTTTTT

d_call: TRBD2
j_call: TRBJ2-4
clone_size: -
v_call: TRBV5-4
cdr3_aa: CASSLVLAGALIQYF
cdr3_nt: TGTGCCAGCAGCTTGGTGCTAGCGGGGGCCCTCATTCAGTACTTC

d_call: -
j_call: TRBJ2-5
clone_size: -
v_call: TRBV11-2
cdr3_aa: CASSFGTQETQYF
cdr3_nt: TGTGCCAGCAGCTTCGGGACCCAAGAGACCCAGTACTTC

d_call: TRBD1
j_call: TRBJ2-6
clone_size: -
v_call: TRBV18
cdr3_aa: CASSLETGAGANVLTF
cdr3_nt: TGTGCCAGCTCACTTGAGACAGGGGCTGGGGCCAACGTCCTGACTTTC

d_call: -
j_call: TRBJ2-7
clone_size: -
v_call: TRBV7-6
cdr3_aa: CASSLGQGNSYEQYF
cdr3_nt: TGTGCCAGCAGCTTAGGGCAGGGCAACTCCTACGAGCAGTACTTC

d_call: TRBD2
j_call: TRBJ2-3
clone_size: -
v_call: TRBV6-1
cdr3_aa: CAAAGGRTDTQYF
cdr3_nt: TGTGCCGCAGCGGGGGGCCGCACAGATACGCAGTATTTT

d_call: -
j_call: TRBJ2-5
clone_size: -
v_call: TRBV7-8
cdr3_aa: CASSFGDRPQETQYF
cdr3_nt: TGTGCCAGCAGCTTCGGTGATAGACCCCAAGAGACCCAGTACTTC

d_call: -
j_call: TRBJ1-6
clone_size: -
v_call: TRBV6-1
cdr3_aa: CANKEGTNSPLHF
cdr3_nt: TGTGCCAACAAAGAGGGAACTAATTCACCCCTCCACTTT

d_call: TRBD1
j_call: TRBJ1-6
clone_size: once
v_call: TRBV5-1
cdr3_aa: CASSLDMQGVISPLHF
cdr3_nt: TGCGCCAGCAGCTTGGATATGCAGGGGGTTATCTCACCCCTCCACTTT

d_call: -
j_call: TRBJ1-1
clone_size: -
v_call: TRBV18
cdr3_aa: CASSRGVNTEAFF
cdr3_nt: TGTGCCAGCTCCAGAGGGGTGAACACTGAAGCTTTCTTT

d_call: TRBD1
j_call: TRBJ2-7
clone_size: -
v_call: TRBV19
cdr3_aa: CASSMGQGGVYEQYF
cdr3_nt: TGTGCCAGTAGTATGGGACAGGGGGGAGTCTACGAGCAGTACTTC

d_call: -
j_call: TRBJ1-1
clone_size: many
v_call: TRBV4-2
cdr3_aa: CASSQARGNTEAFF
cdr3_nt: TGTGCCAGCAGCCAAGCGAGGGGGAACACTGAAGCTTTCTTT

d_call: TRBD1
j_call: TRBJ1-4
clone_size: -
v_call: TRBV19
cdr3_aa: CASTLVQGASARKLFF
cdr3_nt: TGTGCCAGTACCCTAGTCCAGGGGGCTTCAGCGCGGAAACTGTTTTTT

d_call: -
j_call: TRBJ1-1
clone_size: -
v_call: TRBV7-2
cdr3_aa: CASSLGLANTEAFF
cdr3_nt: TGTGCCAGCAGCTTAGGGTTAGCGAACACTGAAGCTTTCTTT

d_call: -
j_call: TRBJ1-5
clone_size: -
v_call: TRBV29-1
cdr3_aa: CSLPGPQHF
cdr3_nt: TGCAGCTTGCCGGGGCCCCAGCATTTT

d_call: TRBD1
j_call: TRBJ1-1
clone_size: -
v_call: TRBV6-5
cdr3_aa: CASSFDRGLGAFF
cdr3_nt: TGTGCCAGCAGTTTCGATAGGGGGCTGGGAGCTTTCTTT

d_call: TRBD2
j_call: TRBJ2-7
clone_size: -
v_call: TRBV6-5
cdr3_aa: CASSYSQRGLYEQYF
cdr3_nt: TGTGCCAGCAGTTACTCGCAGCGGGGGCTCTACGAGCAGTACTTC

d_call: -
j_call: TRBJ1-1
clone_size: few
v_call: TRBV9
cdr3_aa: CASSTSGFGGGEAFF
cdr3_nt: TGTGCCAGCAGCACATCAGGATTCGGCGGTGGTGAAGCTTTCTTT

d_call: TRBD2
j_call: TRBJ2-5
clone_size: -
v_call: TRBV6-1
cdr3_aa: CASSEWGGSGGQETQYF
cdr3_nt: TGTGCCAGCAGTGAATGGGGGGGTAGCGGGGGCCAAGAGACCCAGTACTTC

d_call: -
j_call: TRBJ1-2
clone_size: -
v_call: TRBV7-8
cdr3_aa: CASSPTTDPGYTF
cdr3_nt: TGTGCCAGCAGCCCCACTACGGACCCTGGCTACACCTTC

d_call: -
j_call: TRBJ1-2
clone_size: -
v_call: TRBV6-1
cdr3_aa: CASSESPGAQYGYTF
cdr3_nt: TGTGCCAGCAGTGAAAGCCCGGGGGCACAATATGGCTACACCTTC

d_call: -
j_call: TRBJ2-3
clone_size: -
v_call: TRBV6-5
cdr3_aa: CASSRGGADTQYF
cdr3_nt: TGTGCCAGCTCGCGAGGGGGGGCAGATACGCAGTATTTT

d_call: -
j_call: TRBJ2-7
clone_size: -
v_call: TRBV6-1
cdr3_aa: CASISGIYEQYF
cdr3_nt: TGTGCCAGCATATCGGGGATCTACGAGCAGTACTTC

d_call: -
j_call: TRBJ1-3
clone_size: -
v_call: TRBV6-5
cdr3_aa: CASSFSGSSGNTIYF
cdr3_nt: TGTGCCAGCAGTTTCTCAGGAAGCTCTGGAAACACCATATATTTT

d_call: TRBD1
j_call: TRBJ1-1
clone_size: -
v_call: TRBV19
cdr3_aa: CASIDRASTEAFF
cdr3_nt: TGTGCCAGTATTGACAGGGCGAGCACTGAAGCTTTCTTT

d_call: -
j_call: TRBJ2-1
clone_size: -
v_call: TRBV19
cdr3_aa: CASSIAGEYNEQFF
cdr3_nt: TGTGCCAGTAGTATAGCGGGGGAGTACAATGAGCAGTTCTTC

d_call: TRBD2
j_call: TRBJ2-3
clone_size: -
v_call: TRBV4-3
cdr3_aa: CASSQVAGGDTQYF
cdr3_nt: TGCGCCAGCAGCCAAGTAGCGGGGGGAGATACGCAGTATTTT

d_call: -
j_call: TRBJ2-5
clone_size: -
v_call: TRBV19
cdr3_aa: CASSMTSDSGQTQYF
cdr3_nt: TGTGCCAGTAGTATGACGTCGGACAGTGGACAGACCCAGTACTTC

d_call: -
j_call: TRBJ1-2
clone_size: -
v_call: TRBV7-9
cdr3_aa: CASSFRQTHGYTF
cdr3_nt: TGTGCCAGCAGCTTCAGGCAGACTCATGGCTACACCTTC

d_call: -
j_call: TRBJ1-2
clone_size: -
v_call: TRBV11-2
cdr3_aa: CASSALDRIYYGYTF
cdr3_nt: TGTGCCAGCAGCGCCCTGGACAGAATATACTATGGCTACACCTTC

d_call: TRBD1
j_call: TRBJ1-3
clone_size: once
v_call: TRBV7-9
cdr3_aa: CASRTGVIGSGNTIYF
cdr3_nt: TGTGCCAGCAGGACAGGGGTAATAGGGTCCGGAAACACCATATATTTT

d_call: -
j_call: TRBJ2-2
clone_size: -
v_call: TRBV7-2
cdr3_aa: CASSLGPGTGELFF
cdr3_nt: TGTGCCAGCAGCTTAGGTCCGGGAACCGGGGAGCTGTTTTTT

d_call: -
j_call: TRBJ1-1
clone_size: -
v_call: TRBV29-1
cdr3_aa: CSTRTVNTEAFF
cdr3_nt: TGCAGCACTCGGACGGTTAACACTGAAGCTTTCTTT

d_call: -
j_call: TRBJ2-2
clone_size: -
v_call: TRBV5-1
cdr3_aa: CASSFSGANTGELFF
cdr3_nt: TGCGCCAGCAGCTTTTCAGGGGCCAACACCGGGGAGCTGTTTTTT

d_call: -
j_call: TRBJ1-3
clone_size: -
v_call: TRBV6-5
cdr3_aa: CASSYGGAIGNTIYF
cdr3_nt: TGTGCCAGCAGTTACGGGGGGGCCATTGGAAACACCATATATTTT

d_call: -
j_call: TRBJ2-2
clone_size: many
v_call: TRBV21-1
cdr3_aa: CASSEKAPTWSGGGTGELFF
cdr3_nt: TGTGCCAGCAGCGAAAAAGCCCCCACTTGGAGTGGCGGGGGCACCGGGGAGCTGTTTTTT

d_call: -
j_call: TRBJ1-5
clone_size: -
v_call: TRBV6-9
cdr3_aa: CASSINGTDEDQPQHF
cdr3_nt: TGTGCCAGCAGCATTAACGGGACGGACGAGGATCAGCCCCAGCATTTT

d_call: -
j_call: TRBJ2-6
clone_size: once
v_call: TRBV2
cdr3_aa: CASSESVGSGANVLTF
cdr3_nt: TGTGCCAGCAGTGAATCGGTGGGCTCTGGGGCCAACGTCCTGACTTTC

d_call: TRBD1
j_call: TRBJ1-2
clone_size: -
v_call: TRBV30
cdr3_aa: CAWSAGTGGGYTF
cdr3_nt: TGTGCCTGGAGCGCTGGGACAGGGGGTGGCTACACCTTC

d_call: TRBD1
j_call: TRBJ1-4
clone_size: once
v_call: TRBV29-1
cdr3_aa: CSARTGVSEKLFF
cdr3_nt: TGCAGCGCCCGGACAGGGGTTTCCGAAAAACTGTTTTTT